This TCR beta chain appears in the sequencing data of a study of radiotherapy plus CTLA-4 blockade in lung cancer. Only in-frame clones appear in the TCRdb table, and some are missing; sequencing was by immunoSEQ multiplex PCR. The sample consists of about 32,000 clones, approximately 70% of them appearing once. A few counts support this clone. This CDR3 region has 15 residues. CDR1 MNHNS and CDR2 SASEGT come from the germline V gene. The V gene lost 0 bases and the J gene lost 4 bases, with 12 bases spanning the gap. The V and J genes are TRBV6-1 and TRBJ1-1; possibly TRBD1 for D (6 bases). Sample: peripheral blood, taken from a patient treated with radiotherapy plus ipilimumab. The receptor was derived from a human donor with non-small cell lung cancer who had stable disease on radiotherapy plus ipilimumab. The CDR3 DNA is TGTGCCAGCAGTGAAGCGCCGGGGGCGAGCACTGAAGCTTTCTTT. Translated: CASSEAPGASTEAFF.